This TCR beta chain was observed in a study of T cell responses to AZD1222 COVID-19 vaccine. Study results and limitations: Reports say nearly half of spike-specific TCRs go after unmutated variant regions. Donors in the cohort were predominantly white British and more often female, and clonal diversity was possibly underestimated. Repertoire sampling occurred only after the peak T cell response. Among AZD1222 vaccinees, only 5 to 7 were seropositive at baseline.

CDR3 length: 18 amino acids. Trimming took 2 bases from V and 6 from J; bases not matched to a gene: 13. This table comes from immunoSEQ multiplex PCR, and its TCRdb copy is limited to in-frame clones, with some not included. This sample has about 180,000 clones, with approximately 91% found just once. This clone appeared a single time. Antigen unknown. Source: peripheral blood, taken on day 0 of AZD1222 vaccination. This clonotype was sampled from an adult in good health. The rearrangement links TRBV6-7 to TRBJ2-1; 10 nucleotides align to TRBD2. Being an ORF, TRBV6-7 has a function that is uncertain. Here the CDR3 reads CASSYTWTSGTGINEQFF. The CDR3 DNA reads TGTGCCAGCAGTTACACTTGGACTAGCGGAACAGGTATCAATGAGCAGTTCTTC.